Listed here are 5 T cell receptor beta chains from one sample, sequenced in a study of long-term antiretroviral therapy in people with HIV. immunoSEQ v3.0 was run at survey level. Profiled with immunoSEQ multiplex PCR; TCRdb holds only in-frame clones, not every one. The sample has just under 20,000 clones, approximately 80% seen once. Here the sequenced sample was unsorted PBMCs, taken 0.5 years before starting antiretroviral therapy. All receptors derive from a young man with HIV.

The V call is TRBV6-1, the J call TRBJ1-5, with D possibly being TRBD1 (5 bases). V lost 2 bases, J lost 3 bases, and 8 bases lay in between. The CDR3 length is 14 residues. CDR1 is MNHNS, CDR2 SASEGT, per germline. CDR3 loop: CASSEQGLNQPQHF. DNA for the CDR3: TGTGCCAGCAGTGAACAGGGTCTCAATCAGCCCCAGCATTTT.

V is TRBV19 and J is TRBJ2-2, with D unresolved. Germline V gives CDR1 LNHDA, CDR2 SQIVND (reference sequence). The CDR3 totals 16 residues. V was clipped by 2 bases and J by 2 bases, with 12 bases between them. DNA of the CDR3: TGTGCCAGTAGTATAATTGGTCCCCTTAACACCGGGGAGCTGTTTTTT. Translation: CASSIIGPLNTGELFF.

J is TRBJ2-7 and V is TRBV2; perhaps D is TRBD1 or TRBD2 (5 bases each). Germline assignment: CDR1 SNHLY and CDR2 FYNNEI. This CDR3 spans 17 amino acids. The V gene lost 1 base and the J gene lost 3 bases, with 19 bases spanning the gap. In DNA form, the CDR3 reads TGTGCCAGCAGTGAAGGGGCTTTTGGGGGAATAGACTACGAGCAGTACTTC. It specifies CASSEGAFGGIDYEQYF.

The gene calls are TRBV27 and TRBJ2-3; D is uncertain. The V and J ends lost 3 bases and 0 bases respectively, with 10 bases between them. The CDR3 loop spans 15 amino acids. Germline loops: CDR1 MNHEY, CDR2 SMNVEV (reference sequence). The CDR3 spells CASSLEISSTDTQYF. The CDR3, as DNA: TGTGCCAGCAGTTTGGAGATCTCTAGCACAGATACGCAGTATTTT.

In nucleotides, the CDR3 is TGTGCCAGCGGCCCTATAAGTTACGAGCAGTACTTC. It specifies CASGPISYEQYF. The V call is TRBV6-1, the J call TRBJ2-7; D is uncertain. The germline gives CDR1 MNHNS, CDR2 SASEGT. The CDR3 consists of 12 residues. The V end lost 8 bases, the J end lost 4 bases, and 12 bases lay between the germline ends.